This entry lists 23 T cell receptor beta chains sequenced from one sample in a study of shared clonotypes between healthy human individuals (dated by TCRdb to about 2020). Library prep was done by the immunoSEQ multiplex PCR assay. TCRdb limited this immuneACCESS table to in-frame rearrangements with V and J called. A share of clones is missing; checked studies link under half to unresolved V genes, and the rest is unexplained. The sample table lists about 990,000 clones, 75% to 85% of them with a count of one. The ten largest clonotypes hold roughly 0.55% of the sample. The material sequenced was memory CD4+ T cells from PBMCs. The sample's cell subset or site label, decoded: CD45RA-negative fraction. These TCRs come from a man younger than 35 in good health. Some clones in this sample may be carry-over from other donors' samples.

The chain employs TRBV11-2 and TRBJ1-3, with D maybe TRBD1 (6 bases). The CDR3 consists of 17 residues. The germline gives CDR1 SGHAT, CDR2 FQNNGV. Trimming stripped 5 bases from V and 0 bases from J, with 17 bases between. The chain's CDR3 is CASSERRGTNSGNTIYF. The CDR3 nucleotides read TGTGCCAGCAGCGAGAGGCGGGGGACAAACTCTGGAAACACCATATATTTT.

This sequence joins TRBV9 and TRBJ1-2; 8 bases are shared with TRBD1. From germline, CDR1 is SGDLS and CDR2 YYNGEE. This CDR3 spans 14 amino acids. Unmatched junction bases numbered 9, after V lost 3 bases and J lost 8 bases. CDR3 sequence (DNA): TGTGCCAGCAGCGCAGACAGGGGCGGGAAGGGCTACACCTTC. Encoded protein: CASSADRGGKGYTF. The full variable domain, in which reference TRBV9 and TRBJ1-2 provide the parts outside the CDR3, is DSGVTQTPKHLITATGQRVTLRCSPRSGDLSVYWYQQSLDQGLQFLIQYYNGEERAKGNILERFSAQQFPDLHSELNLSSLELGDSALYFCASSADRGGKGYTFGSGTRLTVV.

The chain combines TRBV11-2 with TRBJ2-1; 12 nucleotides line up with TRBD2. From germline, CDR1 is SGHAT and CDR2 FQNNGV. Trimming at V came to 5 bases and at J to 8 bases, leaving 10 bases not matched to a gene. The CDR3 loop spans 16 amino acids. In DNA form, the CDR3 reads TGTGCCAGCAGCCACGACCGACTAGCGGGAGTGGATGAGCAGTTCTTC. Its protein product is CASSHDRLAGVDEQFF.

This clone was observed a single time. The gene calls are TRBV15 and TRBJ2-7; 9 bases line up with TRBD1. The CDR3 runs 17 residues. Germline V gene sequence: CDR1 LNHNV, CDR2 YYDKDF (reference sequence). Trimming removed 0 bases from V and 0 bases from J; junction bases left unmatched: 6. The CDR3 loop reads CATSRETQGAHSYEQYF. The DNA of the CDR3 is TGTGCCACCAGCAGAGAGACACAGGGGGCCCACTCCTACGAGCAGTACTTC.

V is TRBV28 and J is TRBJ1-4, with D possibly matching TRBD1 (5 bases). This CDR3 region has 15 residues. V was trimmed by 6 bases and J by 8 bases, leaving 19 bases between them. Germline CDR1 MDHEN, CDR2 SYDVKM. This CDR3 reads CASRTPGRSEEKLFF. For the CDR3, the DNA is TGTGCCAGCAGAACTCCGGGGCGGTCGGAAGAAAAACTGTTTTTT. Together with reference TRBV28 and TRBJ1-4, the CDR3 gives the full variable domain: DVKVTQSSRYLVKRTGEKVFLECVQDMDHENMFWYRQDPGLGLRLIYFSYDVKMKEKGDIPEGYSVSREKKERFSLILESASTNQTSMYLCASRTPGRSEEKLFFGSGTQLSVL.

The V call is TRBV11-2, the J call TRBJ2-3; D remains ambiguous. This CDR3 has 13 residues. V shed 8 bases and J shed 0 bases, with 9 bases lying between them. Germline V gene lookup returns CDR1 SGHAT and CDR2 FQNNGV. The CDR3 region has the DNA TGTGCCAGCGACGTAGATAGCACAGATACGCAGTATTTT. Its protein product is CASDVDSTDTQYF.

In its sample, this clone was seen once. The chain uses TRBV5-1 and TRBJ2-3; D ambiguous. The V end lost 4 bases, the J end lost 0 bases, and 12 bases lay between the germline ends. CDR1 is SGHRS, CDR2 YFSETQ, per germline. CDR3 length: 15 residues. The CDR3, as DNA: TGCGCCAGCAGCCCGGATGGGCATAGCACAGATACGCAGTATTTT. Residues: CASSPDGHSTDTQYF. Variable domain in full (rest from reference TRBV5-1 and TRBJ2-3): KAGVTQTPRYLIKTRGQQVTLSCSPISGHRSVSWYQQTPGQGLQFLFEYFSETQRNKGNFPGRFSGRQFSNSRSEMNVSTLELGDSALYLCASSPDGHSTDTQYFGPGTRLTVL.

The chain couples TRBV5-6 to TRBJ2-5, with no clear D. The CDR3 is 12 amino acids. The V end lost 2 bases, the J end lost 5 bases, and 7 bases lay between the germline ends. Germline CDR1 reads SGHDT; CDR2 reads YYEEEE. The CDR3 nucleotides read TGTGCCAGCAGCTTATTGTTGGAGACCCAGTACTTC. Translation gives CASSLLLETQYF.

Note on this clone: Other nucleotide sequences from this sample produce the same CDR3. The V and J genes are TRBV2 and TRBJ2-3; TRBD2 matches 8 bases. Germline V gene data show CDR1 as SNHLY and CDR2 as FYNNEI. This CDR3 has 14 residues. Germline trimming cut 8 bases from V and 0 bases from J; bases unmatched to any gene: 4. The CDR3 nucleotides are TGTGCCAGCCGCAGCGGGAGCAGCACAGATACGCAGTATTTT. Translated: CASRSGSSTDTQYF.

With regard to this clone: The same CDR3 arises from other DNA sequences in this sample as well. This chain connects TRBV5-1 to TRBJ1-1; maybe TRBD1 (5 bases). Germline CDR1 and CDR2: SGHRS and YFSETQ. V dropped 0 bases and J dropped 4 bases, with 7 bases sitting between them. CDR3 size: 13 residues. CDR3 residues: CASSLGGGTEAFF. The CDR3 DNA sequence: TGCGCCAGCAGCTTGGGTGGGGGCACTGAAGCTTTCTTT.

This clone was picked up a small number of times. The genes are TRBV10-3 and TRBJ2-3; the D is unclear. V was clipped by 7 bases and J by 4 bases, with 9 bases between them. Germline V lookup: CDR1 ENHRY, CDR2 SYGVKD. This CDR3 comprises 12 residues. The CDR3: CAIKASSDTQYF. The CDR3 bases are TGTGCCATCAAAGCTAGTTCAGATACGCAGTATTTT.

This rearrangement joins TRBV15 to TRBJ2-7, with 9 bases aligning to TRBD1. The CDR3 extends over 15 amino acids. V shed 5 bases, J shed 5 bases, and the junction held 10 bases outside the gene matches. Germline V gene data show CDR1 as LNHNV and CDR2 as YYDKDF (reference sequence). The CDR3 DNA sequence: TGTGCCACCAGCGGCGACAGGGGGAAAGGGGACGAGCAGTACTTC. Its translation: CATSGDRGKGDEQYF.

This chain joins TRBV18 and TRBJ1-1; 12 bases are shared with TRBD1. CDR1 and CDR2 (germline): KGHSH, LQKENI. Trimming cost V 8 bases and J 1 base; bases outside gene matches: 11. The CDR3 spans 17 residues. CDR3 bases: TGTGCCAGCCGCCCGGGACAGGGGGCTAACAGGAACACTGAAGCTTTCTTT. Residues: CASRPGQGANRNTEAFF.

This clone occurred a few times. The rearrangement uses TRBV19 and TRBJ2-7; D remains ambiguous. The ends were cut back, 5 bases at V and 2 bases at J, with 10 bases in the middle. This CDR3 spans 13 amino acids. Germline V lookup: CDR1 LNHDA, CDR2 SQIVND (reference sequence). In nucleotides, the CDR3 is TGTGCCAGTAGTTTGGCCAGGACCTACGAGCAGTACTTC. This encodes CASSLARTYEQYF.

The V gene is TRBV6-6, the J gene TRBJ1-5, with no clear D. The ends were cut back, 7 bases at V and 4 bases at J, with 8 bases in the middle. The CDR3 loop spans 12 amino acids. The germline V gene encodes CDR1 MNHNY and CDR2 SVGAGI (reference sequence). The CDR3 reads CASKTGNQPQHF. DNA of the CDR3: TGTGCCAGCAAGACGGGGAATCAGCCCCAGCATTTT.

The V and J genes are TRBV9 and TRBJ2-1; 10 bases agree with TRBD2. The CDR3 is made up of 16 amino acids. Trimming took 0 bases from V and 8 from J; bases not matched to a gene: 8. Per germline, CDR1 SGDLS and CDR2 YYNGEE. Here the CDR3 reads CASSVGVAGGRYEQFF. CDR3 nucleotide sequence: TGTGCCAGCAGCGTAGGCGTAGCGGGAGGCCGCTATGAGCAGTTCTTC.

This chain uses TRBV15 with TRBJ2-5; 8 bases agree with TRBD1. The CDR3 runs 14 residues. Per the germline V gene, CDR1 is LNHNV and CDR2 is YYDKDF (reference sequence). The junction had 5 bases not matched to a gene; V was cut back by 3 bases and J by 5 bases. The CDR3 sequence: CATSRTRGLETQYF. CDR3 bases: TGTGCCACCAGCAGGACCAGGGGGCTGGAGACCCAGTACTTC.

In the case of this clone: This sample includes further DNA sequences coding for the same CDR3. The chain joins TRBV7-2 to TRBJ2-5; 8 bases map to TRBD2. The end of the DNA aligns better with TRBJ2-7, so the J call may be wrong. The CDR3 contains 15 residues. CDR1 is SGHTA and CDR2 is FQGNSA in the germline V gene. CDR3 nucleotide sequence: TGTGCCAGCAGCTTCGGGCAAGCGGGAGACCACGAGCAGTACTTC. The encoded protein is CASSFGQAGDHEQYF.

The CDR3 nucleotides read TGTGCCACCAGCCTGGGACTAGCGGGGGAGCAGTACTTC. Encoded protein: CATSLGLAGEQYF. This sequence joins TRBV15 and TRBJ2-7; 13 bases are a match to TRBD2. The CDR3 has 13 amino acids. V lost 5 bases, J lost 7 bases, and 2 bases stayed unmatched. Germline V CDR1 and CDR2: LNHNV, YYDKDF (reference sequence). Filled out from reference TRBV15 and TRBJ2-7, the complete variable domain reads DAMVIQNPRYQVTQFGKPVTLSCSQTLNHNVMYWYQQKSSQAPKLLFHYYDKDFNNEADTPDNFQSRRPNTSFCFLDIRSPGLGDTAMYLCATSLGLAGEQYFGPGTRLTVT.

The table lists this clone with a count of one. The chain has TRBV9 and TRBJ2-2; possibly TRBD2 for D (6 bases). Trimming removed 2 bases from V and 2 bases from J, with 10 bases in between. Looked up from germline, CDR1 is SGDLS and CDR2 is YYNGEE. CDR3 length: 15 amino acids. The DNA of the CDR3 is TGTGCCAGCAGCGTCCTTAGCGGTAACACCGGGGAGCTGTTTTTT. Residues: CASSVLSGNTGELFF.

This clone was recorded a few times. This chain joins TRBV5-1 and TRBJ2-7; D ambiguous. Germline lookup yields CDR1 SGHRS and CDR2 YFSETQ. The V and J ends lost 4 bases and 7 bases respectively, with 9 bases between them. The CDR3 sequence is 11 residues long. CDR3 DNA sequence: TGCGCCAGCAGCCCCGGGCGGGAGCAGTACTTC. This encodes CASSPGREQYF.

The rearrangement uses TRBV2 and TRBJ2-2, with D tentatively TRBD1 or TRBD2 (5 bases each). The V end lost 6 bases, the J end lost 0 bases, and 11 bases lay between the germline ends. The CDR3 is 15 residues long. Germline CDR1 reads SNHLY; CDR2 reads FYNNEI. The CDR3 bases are TGTGCCAGCAGCTGGGACGCCGCGAACACCGGGGAGCTGTTTTTT. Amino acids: CASSWDAANTGELFF.

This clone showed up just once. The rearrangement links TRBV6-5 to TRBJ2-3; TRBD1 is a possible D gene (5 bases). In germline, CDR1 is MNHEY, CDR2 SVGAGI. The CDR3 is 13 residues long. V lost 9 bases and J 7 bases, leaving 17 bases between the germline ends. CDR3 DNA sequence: TGTGCCAGTCGCCTCACAGGCAGAAATACGCAGTATTTT. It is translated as CASRLTGRNTQYF.